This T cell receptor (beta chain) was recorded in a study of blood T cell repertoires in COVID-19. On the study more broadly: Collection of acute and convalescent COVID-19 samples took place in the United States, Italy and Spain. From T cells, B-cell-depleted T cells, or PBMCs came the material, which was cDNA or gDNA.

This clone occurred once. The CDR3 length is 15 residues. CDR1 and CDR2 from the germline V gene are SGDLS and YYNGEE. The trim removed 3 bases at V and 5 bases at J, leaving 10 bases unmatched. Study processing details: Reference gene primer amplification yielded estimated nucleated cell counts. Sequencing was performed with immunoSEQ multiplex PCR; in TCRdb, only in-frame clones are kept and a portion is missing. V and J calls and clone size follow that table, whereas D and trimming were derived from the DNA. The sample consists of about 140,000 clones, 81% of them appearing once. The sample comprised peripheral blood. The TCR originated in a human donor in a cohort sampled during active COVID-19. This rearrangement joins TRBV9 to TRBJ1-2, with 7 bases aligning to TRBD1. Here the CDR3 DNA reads TGTGCCAGCAGCGGAGGGACCGGGACAGATTATGGCTACACCTTC. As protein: CASSGGTGTDYGYTF.